The 2 T cell receptor beta chains reported below all come from one sample, sequenced in a study of neurological immune-mediated disorders. TCRdb called the 5' RACE reads again in MiXCR, with one record for every CDR3 protein. The data contain about 40,000 distinct CDR3 sequences, about 15% of them singletons. Sequencing was done on a sample of CD4+ T cells from blood. The origin of the receptors is a woman aged 55-75 years with HTLV-1-associated myelopathy (HAM/TSP).

The V gene is TRBV19, the J gene TRBJ2-5; D is perhaps TRBD1 (5 bases). Germline lookup yields CDR1 LNHDA and CDR2 SQIVND (reference sequence). The V gene lost 5 bases and the J gene lost 4 bases, with 17 bases spanning the gap. This CDR3 is 15 amino acids long. Here the CDR3 reads CASSVVGVRRETQYF. In DNA form, the CDR3 reads TGTGCCAGTAGTGTGGTAGGGGTAAGACGAGAGACCCAGTACTTC. The whole variable domain, filled in from reference TRBV19 and TRBJ2-5, reads DGGITQSPKYLFRKEGQNVTLSCEQNLNHDAMYWYRQDPGQGLRLIYYSQIVNDFQKGDIAEGYSVSREKKESFPLTVTSAQKNPTAFYLCASSVVGVRRETQYFGPGTRLLVL.

This clonotype was picked up many times. The chain joins TRBV7-8 to TRBJ2-6, with D tentatively TRBD2 (6 bases). CDR1 is SGHVS, CDR2 FQNEAQ, per germline. V lost 5 bases to trimming and J lost 0 bases, with 20 bases between them. The length of the CDR3 is 19 residues. The CDR3 nucleotides are TGTGCCAGCAGCCCCGGTGCGGCGGGGACTTACTCTGGGGCCAACGTCCTGACTTTC. Amino acids: CASSPGAAGTYSGANVLTF.